The text below deals with one T cell receptor beta chain. Its target is unknown. This record belongs to a study of T-cell memory formation after mild COVID-19. Across the whole study: Largely, TCR clusters stayed within a single donor. General study results and limits: Day 15 to 85 contractors were CD4/CD8 balanced; later expanders leaned CD4+. Pre-infection memory carried some responding clones, suggesting that cross-reactive memory joined. Clones that contracted clustered mainly in CM and EM if CD4+ and in EMRA if CD8+.

Each CDR3 protein is one row after TCRdb ran MiXCR on the 5' RACE reads. The data hold 210,000 or so distinct CDR3 sequences, with about 10% observed a single time. In germline, CDR1 is MNHNY, CDR2 SVGAGI (reference sequence). The CDR3 is made up of 16 amino acids. The ends were cut back, 2 bases at V and 7 bases at J, with 18 bases in the middle. The chain carries TRBV6-6 and TRBJ1-5; perhaps TRBD1 as D (6 bases). This TCR derives from a man aged 18 to 29 who had mild COVID-19 (a few samples of this study predate the infection). Cell type and time point are not known. Sample: PBMCs or a T cell subset sorted from them (not recorded which). CDR3 amino acids: CASSYGGIQGKQPQHF. In nucleotides, the CDR3 is TGTGCCAGCAGTTACGGAGGTATCCAGGGGAAGCAGCCCCAGCATTTT.